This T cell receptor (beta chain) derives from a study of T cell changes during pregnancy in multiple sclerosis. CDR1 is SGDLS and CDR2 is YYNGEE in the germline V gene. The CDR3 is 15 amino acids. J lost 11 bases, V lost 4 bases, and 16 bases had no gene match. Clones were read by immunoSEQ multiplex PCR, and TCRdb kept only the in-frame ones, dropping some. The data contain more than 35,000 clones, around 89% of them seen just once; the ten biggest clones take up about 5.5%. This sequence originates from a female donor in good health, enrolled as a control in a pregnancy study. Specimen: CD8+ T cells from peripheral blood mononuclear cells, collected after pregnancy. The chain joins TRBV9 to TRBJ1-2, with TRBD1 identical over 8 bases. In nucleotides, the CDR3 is TGTGCCAGCAGCCCATCCCAGGGGGCTGTTAGTGGGTACACCTTC. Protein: CASSPSQGAVSGYTF. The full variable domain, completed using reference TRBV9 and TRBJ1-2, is DSGVTQTPKHLITATGQRVTLRCSPRSGDLSVYWYQQSLDQGLQFLIQYYNGEERAKGNILERFSAQQFPDLHSELNLSSLELGDSALYFCASSPSQGAVSGYTFGSGTRLTVV.